This T cell receptor (beta chain) was identified in a study of blood T cell repertoires in COVID-19 (dated by TCRdb to the early 2020s). Turning to the overall study: The collaborator samples originated in the United States, Italy and Spain and spanned the acute and convalescent phases of COVID-19. The prospective study material was composed of cDNA or gDNA derived from T cells, B-cell-depleted T cells, or PBMCs. The dataset comprised deeply sampled blood TCRbeta repertoires from subjects exposed to, actively infected with, or recovered from COVID-19. The repertoires were released in a freely available public database intended as a resource for research on the immune response to SARS-CoV-2. The samples were drawn from two sources: the first 160 participants of the ongoing ImmuneRACE study, and 1,200 or so subjects contributed by 6 global collaborators. Sample metadata almost always included a de-identified subject ID, COVID-19 status, age in years and sex. Where HLA class I and class II types were available, the types were taken from metadata supplied by the sample provider, not from assay-based typing. Summary of the overall study and its limitations: The quantity of clinical and demographic metadata differed by source and by participant and was supplied without curation.

Whole blood was collected in K2EDTA tubes by collaborating institutions according to the institutions' own protocols. Collaborator samples were shipped for TCRbeta analysis as frozen whole blood, isolated PBMCs, or DNA extracted from either sample type. The CDR3 contains 14 residues, cysteine and phenylalanine counted. CDR3 DNA only is kept here, 42 bases in frame from base 1. CDR1 and CDR2 are drawn from the germline V gene: MGHDK, SYGVNS. Clipping removes 4 bases from V and 4 bases from J, with 2 as the unmatched junction base count. TCRbeta CDR3 regions were amplified from genomic DNA using the immunoSEQ Assay, a bias-controlled multiplex PCR. Regarding the original processing steps: Nucleated cell counts per sample were estimated from amplification of reference gene primers within the assay. To quantify the absolute abundance of each unique TCRbeta CDR3 rearrangement, sequence reads were collapsed and filtered. Productive Simpson clonality was computed per sample as the square root of Simpson's diversity index over productive rearrangements. The immuneACCESS repertoire file appears here via TCRdb, limited to in-frame rearrangements. These files lack a portion of the clones; in checked studies, under half of the deficit traces to unresolved V genes, and the cause of the others is not known. That table furnishes V, J and clone size, whereas the DNA furnished D and trimming. This sample gives 270,000 or so clones in total; roughly 90% of them show up just once. Clones ranked in the top ten supply 2.5% to 3% of the sample.

Of note for this clone: There is no known antigen for this receptor. Per-base qualities were not stored, and no clone one base away is much larger.

The sample was peripheral blood. The clonotype originates from a woman aged 25 to 39 with active or convalescent COVID-19. This chain is built from TRBV25-1 and TRBJ2-3, and 10 junction bases match TRBD1. The sequence in DNA is TGTGCCAGCAGTGCGGACAGGGGGGCAGATACGCAGTATTTT. Translated, this is CASSADRGADTQYF.